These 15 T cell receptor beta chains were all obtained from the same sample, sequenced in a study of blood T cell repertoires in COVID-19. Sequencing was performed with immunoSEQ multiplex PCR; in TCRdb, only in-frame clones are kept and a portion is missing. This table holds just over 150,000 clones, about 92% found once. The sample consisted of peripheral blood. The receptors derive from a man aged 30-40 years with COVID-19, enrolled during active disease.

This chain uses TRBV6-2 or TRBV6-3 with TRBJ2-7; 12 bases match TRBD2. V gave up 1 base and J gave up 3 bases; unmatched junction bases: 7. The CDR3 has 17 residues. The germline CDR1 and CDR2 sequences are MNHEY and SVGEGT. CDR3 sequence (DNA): TGTGCCAGCAGTTACTTCTTAGGACTAGCGGGATTCTACGAGCAGTACTTC. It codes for CASSYFLGLAGFYEQYF.

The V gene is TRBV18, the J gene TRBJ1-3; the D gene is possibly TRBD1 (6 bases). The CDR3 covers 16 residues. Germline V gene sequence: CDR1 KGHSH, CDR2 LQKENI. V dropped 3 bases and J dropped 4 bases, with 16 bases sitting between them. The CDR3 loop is CASSPDLQGSGNTIYF. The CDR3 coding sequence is TGTGCCAGCTCACCGGACCTACAGGGATCCGGAAACACCATATATTTT.

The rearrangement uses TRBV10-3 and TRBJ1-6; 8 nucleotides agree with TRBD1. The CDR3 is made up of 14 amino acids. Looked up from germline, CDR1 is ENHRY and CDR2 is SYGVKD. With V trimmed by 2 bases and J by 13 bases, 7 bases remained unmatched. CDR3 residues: CAISERGQGAPLHF. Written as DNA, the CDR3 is TGTGCCATCAGTGAGCGAGGACAGGGTGCCCCCCTCCACTTT.

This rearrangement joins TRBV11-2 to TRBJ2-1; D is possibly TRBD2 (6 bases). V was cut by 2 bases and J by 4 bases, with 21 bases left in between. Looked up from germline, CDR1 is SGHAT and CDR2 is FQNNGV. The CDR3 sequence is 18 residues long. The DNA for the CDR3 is TGTGCCAGCAGCTTATTAGGGTATAGCGGCCTCGGGTACAATGAGCAGTTCTTC. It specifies CASSLLGYSGLGYNEQFF. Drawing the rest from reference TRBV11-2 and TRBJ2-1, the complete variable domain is EAGVAQSPRYKIIEKRQSVAFWCNPISGHATLYWYQQILGQGPKLLIQFQNNGVVDDSQLPKDRFSAERLKGVDSTLKIQPAKLEDSAVYLCASSLLGYSGLGYNEQFFGPGTRLTVL.

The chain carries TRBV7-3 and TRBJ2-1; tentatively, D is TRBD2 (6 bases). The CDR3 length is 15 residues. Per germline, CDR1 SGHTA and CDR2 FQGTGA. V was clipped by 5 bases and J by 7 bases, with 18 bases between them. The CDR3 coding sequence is TGTGCCAGCAGCCTGGCGGGACTCCCGGGGAATGAGCAGTTCTTC. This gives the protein CASSLAGLPGNEQFF.

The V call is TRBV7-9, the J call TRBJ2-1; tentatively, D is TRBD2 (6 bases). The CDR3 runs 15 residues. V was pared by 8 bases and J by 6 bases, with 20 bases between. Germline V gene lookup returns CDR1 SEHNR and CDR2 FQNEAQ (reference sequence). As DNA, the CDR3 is TGTGCCAGCGCCGTAGGGGAGGTGAACCCCAATGAGCAGTTCTTC. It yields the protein CASAVGEVNPNEQFF.

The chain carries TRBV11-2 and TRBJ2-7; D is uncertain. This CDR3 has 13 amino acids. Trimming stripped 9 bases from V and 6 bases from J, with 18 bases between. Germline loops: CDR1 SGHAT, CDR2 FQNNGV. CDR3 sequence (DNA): TGTGCCAGTTGCGAAGGTATTTGGAGCGAGCAGTACTTC. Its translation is CASCEGIWSEQYF.

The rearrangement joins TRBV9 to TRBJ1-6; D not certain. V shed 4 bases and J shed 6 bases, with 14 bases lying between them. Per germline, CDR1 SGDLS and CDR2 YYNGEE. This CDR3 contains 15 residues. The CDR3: CASSSRSGANSPLHF. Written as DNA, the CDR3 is TGTGCCAGCAGCTCCAGGTCAGGCGCTAATTCACCCCTCCACTTT.

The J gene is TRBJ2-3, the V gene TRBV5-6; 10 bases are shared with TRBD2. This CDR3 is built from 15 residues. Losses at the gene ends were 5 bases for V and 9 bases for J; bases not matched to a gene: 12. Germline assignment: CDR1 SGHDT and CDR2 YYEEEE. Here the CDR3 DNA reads TGTGCCAGCAGTAGTCTAGCGGGAGCGAGGGGGACGCAGTATTTT. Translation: CASSSLAGARGTQYF.

CDR3 nucleotides: TGTGCCAGTAGTATCTTCGGGAATAGTTTCAATGAGCAGTTCTTC. Protein sequence: CASSIFGNSFNEQFF. This chain uses TRBV19 with TRBJ2-1; TRBD2 is a possible D gene (5 bases). With 3 bases removed from V and 6 bases from J, the gap between germline ends came to 15 bases. The CDR3 has 15 residues. In germline, CDR1 is LNHDA, CDR2 SQIVND (reference sequence).

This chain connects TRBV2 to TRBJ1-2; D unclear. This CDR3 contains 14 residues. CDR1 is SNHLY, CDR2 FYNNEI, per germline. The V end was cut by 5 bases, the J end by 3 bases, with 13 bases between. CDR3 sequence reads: CASSPYSWDYGYTF. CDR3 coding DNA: TGTGCCAGCAGTCCTTACAGCTGGGACTATGGCTACACCTTC.

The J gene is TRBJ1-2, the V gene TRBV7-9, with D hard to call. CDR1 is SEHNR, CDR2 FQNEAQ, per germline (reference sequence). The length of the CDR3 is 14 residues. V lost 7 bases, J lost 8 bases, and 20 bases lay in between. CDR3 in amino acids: CASTQLLPGRGYTF. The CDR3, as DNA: TGTGCCAGCACCCAATTGCTCCCTGGTCGGGGCTACACCTTC.

The DNA for the CDR3 is TGCAGCGTTGAAGGACAGGGAGGCGGCTACACCTTC. As protein: CSVEGQGGGYTF. The chain combines TRBV29-1 with TRBJ1-2, with 7 bases fitting TRBD1. The CDR3 contains 12 residues. CDR1 is SQVTM and CDR2 is ANQGSEA in the germline V gene. J gave up 8 bases and V 1 base, and 4 bases lay outside the gene matches.

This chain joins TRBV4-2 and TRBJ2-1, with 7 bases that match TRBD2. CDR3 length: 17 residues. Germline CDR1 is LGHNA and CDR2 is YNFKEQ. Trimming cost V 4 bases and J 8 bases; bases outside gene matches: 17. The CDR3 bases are TGTGCCAGCAGCCTCACAATAGGGAGGGCACGGCGGGATGAGCAGTTCTTC. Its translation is CASSLTIGRARRDEQFF.

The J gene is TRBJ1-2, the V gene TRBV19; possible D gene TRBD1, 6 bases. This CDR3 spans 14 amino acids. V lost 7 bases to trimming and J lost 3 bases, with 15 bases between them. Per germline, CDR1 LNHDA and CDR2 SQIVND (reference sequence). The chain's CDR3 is CASTPDRGYYGYTF. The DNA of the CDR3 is TGTGCCAGTACCCCGGACAGAGGGTACTATGGCTACACCTTC.